These 29 T cell receptor beta chains were sequenced from one sample in a study of breast tumors, draining lymph nodes, adjacent tissues. TCRdb fed the multiplex PCR reads into MiXCR, producing one record per CDR3 protein. This table has under 20,000 distinct CDR3 sequences, approximately 41% appearing once. The sample consisted of breast tumor tissue. These receptors were collected from a female donor with breast cancer. Some clones in this sample may be carry-over from other donors' samples.

The chain has TRBV11-2 and TRBJ2-1; D perhaps matches TRBD2 (5 bases). The CDR3 consists of 15 residues. Trimming removed 5 bases from V and 3 bases from J, with 14 bases in between. Looked up from germline, CDR1 is SGHAT and CDR2 is FQNNGV. This chain's CDR3 is CASSKEGGDYNEQFF. CDR3 DNA sequence: TGTGCCAGCAGCAAAGAAGGAGGAGACTACAATGAGCAGTTCTTC.

The table lists this clonotype with a few counts. The rearrangement links TRBV12-1 to TRBJ2-1; the table assigns TRBD2, which was not confirmed against the DNA. TRBV12-1 is a listed pseudogene. The CDR3 extends over 19 amino acids. For the CDR3, the DNA is TGTGCCAGCAGCTTTACTTGCTGGACTAGCGGGGGTTCCTACAATGAGCAGTTCTTC. Its protein is CASSFTCWTSGGSYNEQFF.

This chain uses TRBV9 with TRBJ2-2, with TRBD1 matching over 11 bases. The V segment lost 0 bases and the J segment 5 bases; nucleotides outside the gene matches: 9. CDR1 is SGDLS, CDR2 YYNGEE, per germline. This CDR3 spans 18 amino acids. The CDR3: CASSVVGGGQGETGELFF. CDR3 sequence (DNA): TGTGCCAGCAGCGTAGTAGGGGGGGGACAGGGGGAAACCGGGGAGCTGTTTTTT.

This clonotype was counted at least ten times. The rearrangement joins TRBV6-1 to TRBJ2-1; D is tentatively TRBD1 or TRBD2 (6 bases each). Germline CDR1 and CDR2: MNHNS and SASEGT. The V gene lost 8 bases and the J gene lost 7 bases, with 15 bases spanning the gap. CDR3 length equals 13 residues. The CDR3 coding sequence is TGTGCCAGCCACCGGGGGCTAGCAAATGAGCAGTTCTTC. It specifies CASHRGLANEQFF.

This clonotype was seen repeatedly, ten times or more. J is TRBJ1-2 and V is TRBV19; 10 positions match TRBD1. V shed 3 bases and J 1 base; nucleotides not matched to a gene: 8. Germline loops: CDR1 LNHDA, CDR2 SQIVND (reference sequence). The CDR3 is 17 residues long. The CDR3 DNA sequence: TGTGCCAGTAGTATTGGGACAGGGGCTCGAGATAACTATGGCTACACCTTC. Translation: CASSIGTGARDNYGYTF.

This clonotype was picked up one time. Sequence at one end of the junction differs from germline and may be a read error. V and J are TRBV20-1 and TRBJ2-5; 8 bases are a match to TRBD1. There are 12 residues in the CDR3. The V gene's germline CDR1 is DFQATT and CDR2 SNEGSKA (reference sequence). The CDR3 DNA reads as TGCAGCGGGGCAGGGGGCGCGGAGACCCAGCACTTC. It codes for CSGAGGAETQHF.

This clonotype came up many times. A much larger clone lies one base from this, so it may be a read error. The rearrangement joins TRBV5-6 to TRBJ2-5, with D hard to call. V dropped 2 bases and J dropped 4 bases, with 12 bases sitting between them. This CDR3 is built from 14 residues. Germline loops: CDR1 SGHDT, CDR2 YYEEEE. The CDR3 DNA reads as TGTGCCAGCAGCTTCGGACGCGCGATAGAGACCCAGTACTTC. Protein sequence: CASSFGRAIETQYF.

The V gene is TRBV2, the J gene TRBJ2-7; 7 bases are shared with TRBD2. The germline V gene encodes CDR1 SNHLY and CDR2 FYNNEI. This CDR3 region has 15 residues. V lost 2 bases, J lost 4 bases, and 8 bases stayed unmatched. In DNA form, the CDR3 reads TGTGCCAGCAGTGAATACCTAGCGGAACAATACGAGCAGTACTTC. The encoded protein is CASSEYLAEQYEQYF.

The gene calls are TRBV6-5 and TRBJ1-4; D ambiguous. The CDR3 covers 14 residues. The germline V gene has CDR1 MNHEY and CDR2 SVGAGI. V was cut by 2 bases and J by 13 bases, with 17 bases left in between. The CDR3 region has the DNA TGTGCCAGCAGTTACGGAGCCAGCCGAGATGGACTGTTTTTT. Translation gives CASSYGASRDGLFF.

This clonotype was detected ten times or more. This sequence joins TRBV28 and TRBJ2-2; D uncertain. This CDR3 has 14 residues. V dropped 4 bases and J dropped 9 bases, with 15 bases sitting between them. CDR1 and CDR2 (germline): MDHEN, SYDVKM. CDR3 protein: CASSYLQPARELFF. The CDR3 DNA reads TGTGCCAGCAGTTATCTGCAGCCGGCTAGGGAGCTGTTTTTT.

J is TRBJ2-2 and V is TRBV6-1; 7 bases map to TRBD2. The CDR3 sequence is 17 residues long. Germline V gives CDR1 MNHNS, CDR2 SASEGT. Trimming took 4 bases from V and 0 from J; bases not matched to a gene: 8. The CDR3 region is CASSGTSEGPNTGELFF. CDR3 coding DNA: TGTGCCAGCAGTGGAACTAGCGAGGGGCCGAACACCGGGGAGCTGTTTTTT.

By sample fraction, this clonotype is medium-sized. V gene TRBV6-5 combines with J gene TRBJ2-7; D may be TRBD1 (6 bases). Trimming left V 0 bases short and J 0 bases short, with 9 bases between. Germline V gives CDR1 MNHEY, CDR2 SVGAGI. The CDR3 contains 15 residues. The chain's CDR3 is CASSYSRQASYEQYF. DNA of the CDR3: TGTGCCAGCAGTTACTCCCGACAGGCCTCCTACGAGCAGTACTTC.

The chain carries TRBV4-2 and TRBJ1-2, with D possibly matching TRBD1 (5 bases). Deletions cut 2 bases from V and 8 bases from J, with 15 bases between. The CDR3 spans 14 residues. The germline V gene has CDR1 LGHNA and CDR2 YNFKEQ. The CDR3 spells CASSQLKRGSGYTF. CDR3 coding DNA: TGTGCCAGCAGCCAACTTAAAAGGGGTTCGGGCTACACCTTC.

This clonotype was seen ten or more times. This sequence joins TRBV13 and TRBJ2-5, with D possibly matching TRBD1 (5 bases). Between the trimmed V and J ends, which lost 5 bases and 4 bases, there was a span of 20 bases. The germline V gene encodes CDR1 PRHDT and CDR2 FYEKMQ (reference sequence). The CDR3 is 16 amino acids. The CDR3 region has the DNA TGTGCCAGCAGCCCCCCATTGGATGGGGCCGGAGAGACCCAGTACTTC. Translating gives CASSPPLDGAGETQYF.

This clonotype was seen ten or more times. This may stem from a read error, because a much larger clone lies one nucleotide away. The chain joins TRBV9 to TRBJ2-7; no clear D gene. The CDR3 has 17 amino acids. The germline V gene has CDR1 SGDLS and CDR2 YYNGEE. V was cut by 0 bases and J by 2 bases, with 18 bases left in between. This CDR3 is CASSVGAGQAHAYEQYF. Written as DNA, the CDR3 is TGTGCCAGCAGCGTAGGGGCTGGGCAGGCACACGCCTACGAGCAGTACTTC.

The genes are TRBV15 and TRBJ1-6, with TRBD1 identical over 7 bases. Unmatched junction bases numbered 6, after V lost 9 bases and J lost 7 bases. Germline loops: CDR1 LNHNV, CDR2 YYDKDF (reference sequence). This CDR3 spans 13 amino acids. The CDR3 sequence: CATGGTENSPLHF. The CDR3 region has the DNA TGTGCCACGGGTGGGACAGAGAATTCACCCCTCCACTTT.

This clonotype has more than one count but fewer than ten. This chain joins TRBV11-3 and TRBJ1-1; no firm D call. This CDR3 has 13 residues. CDR1 and CDR2 from the germline V gene are SGHNT and YENEEA. V was clipped by 0 bases and J by 4 bases, with 6 bases between them. The CDR3 reads CASSLDRTTEAFF. Here the CDR3 DNA reads TGTGCCAGCAGCTTAGATAGGACCACTGAAGCTTTCTTT.

V and J are TRBV7-6 and TRBJ2-2, with D hard to call. This CDR3 spans 14 amino acids. The germline CDR1 and CDR2 sequences are SGHVS and FNYEAQ. The V end was cut by 5 bases, the J end by 1 base, with 8 bases between. CDR3 sequence: CASSPTGNTGELFF. As DNA, the CDR3 is TGTGCCAGCAGCCCAACGGGGAACACCGGGGAGCTGTTTTTT.

The J gene is TRBJ2-3, the V gene TRBV9; TRBD2 aligns across 9 bases. The germline gives CDR1 SGDLS, CDR2 YYNGEE. The CDR3 length is 15 residues. The junction had 3 bases not matched to a gene; V was cut back by 0 bases and J by 4 bases. The CDR3 spells CASSVAPSGADTQYF. CDR3 nucleotide sequence: TGTGCCAGCAGCGTAGCCCCTAGCGGGGCAGATACGCAGTATTTT.

This clonotype was seen at least ten times. This chain uses TRBV11-2 with TRBJ1-5; D is unclear. The CDR3 is 15 residues long. The germline V and J ends were trimmed by 1 base and 6 bases, with 13 bases remaining between them. Per the germline V gene, CDR1 is SGHAT and CDR2 is FQNNGV. This CDR3 is CASSLGAGRGQPQHF. CDR3 nucleotide sequence: TGTGCCAGCAGCTTAGGGGCAGGTCGGGGTCAGCCCCAGCATTTT.

This clonotype was recorded many times. Written as DNA, the CDR3 is TGTGCCAGCAGCGTAGCGGTATTCTCCTACGAGCAGTACTTC. Its translation is CASSVAVFSYEQYF. The chain couples TRBV9 to TRBJ2-7; D gene unclear. Germline CDR1 and CDR2: SGDLS and YYNGEE. V shed 0 bases and J shed 0 bases, with 7 bases lying between them. CDR3 length equals 14 residues.

In its sample, this clonotype was seen a few times. This chain connects TRBV6-6 to TRBJ1-1; TRBD1 matches at 8 bases. CDR1 is MNHNY and CDR2 is SVGAGI in the germline V gene (reference sequence). The J segment lost 4 bases and the V segment lost 7 bases, leaving 8 bases of the junction unmatched. This CDR3 contains 14 residues. This CDR3 reads CASTQGRGLTEAFF. Here the CDR3 DNA reads TGTGCCAGCACCCAGGGCAGGGGGCTCACTGAAGCTTTCTTT.

This clonotype was observed at least ten times. The chain has TRBV5-1 and TRBJ2-7; 9 bases are shared with TRBD1. CDR1 and CDR2 from the germline V gene are SGHRS and YFSETQ. With 3 bases clipped from V and 7 bases from J, the junction kept 5 bases outside the gene matches. The CDR3 spans 13 residues. The CDR3 DNA is TGCGCCAGCAGCTCCACAGGGGGCGGGGAGCAGTACTTC. Its protein product is CASSSTGGGEQYF.

This chain joins TRBV29-1 and TRBJ1-2; 7 positions match TRBD1. Germline V gene lookup returns CDR1 SQVTM and CDR2 ANQGSEA. This CDR3 has 12 residues. The V segment lost 6 bases and the J segment 7 bases; nucleotides outside the gene matches: 8. This chain's CDR3 is CSVRGGAVGYTF. The CDR3 nucleotides are TGCAGCGTACGAGGGGGCGCGGTTGGCTACACCTTC.

The chain couples TRBV9 to TRBJ2-3; no reliable D call. CDR1 and CDR2 (germline): SGDLS, YYNGEE. The CDR3 runs to 13 residues. Trimming shortened V by 9 bases and J by 4 bases, and 15 bases separated the two germline ends. The CDR3 DNA reads as TGTGCCACCCCCGTTGGTGGGGCAGATACGCAGTATTTT. Its protein is CATPVGGADTQYF. Drawing the rest from reference TRBV9 and TRBJ2-3, the complete variable domain is DSGVTQTPKHLITATGQRVTLRCSPRSGDLSVYWYQQSLDQGLQFLIQYYNGEERAKGNILERFSAQQFPDLHSELNLSSLELGDSALYFCATPVGGADTQYFGPGTRLTVL.

The DNA for the CDR3 is TGCAGTGCTTTTCAGGGGTTCCCCGACTATGGCTACACCTTC. It yields the protein CSAFQGFPDYGYTF. The V call is TRBV20-1, the J call TRBJ1-2; the D gene is possibly TRBD1 (6 bases). The V gene's germline CDR1 is DFQATT and CDR2 SNEGSKA (reference sequence). The CDR3 runs to 14 residues. The ends were cut back, 5 bases at V and 3 bases at J, with 16 bases in the middle.

On this clonotype: At one end, the junction sequence differs from germline, possibly due to a read error. This chain links TRBV7-9 with TRBJ2-7; no reliable D call. Germline V CDR1 and CDR2: SEHNR, FQNEAQ (reference sequence). The CDR3 runs to 11 residues. The CDR3 region has the DNA TGCGCCAGCTCAGCATTATACGAGCAGTACTTC. It encodes CASSALYEQYF.

The V and J genes are TRBV29-1 and TRBJ2-3, with D perhaps assigned TRBD1 or TRBD2 (5 bases each). The V and J ends lost 8 bases and 8 bases respectively, with 26 bases between them. Germline V gene data show CDR1 as SQVTM and CDR2 as ANQGSEA. CDR3 size: 15 residues. CDR3 sequence: CSTGPGLVLSGTQYF. The DNA of the CDR3 is TGCAGCACCGGGCCGGGGCTGGTGTTGTCGGGTACGCAGTATTTT.

This sequence joins TRBV7-6 and TRBJ2-2; 9 bases agree with TRBD2. The germline gives CDR1 SGHVS, CDR2 FNYEAQ. The V and J ends lost 5 bases and 6 bases, in that order; junction bases with no gene match: 4. The CDR3 totals 14 residues. The CDR3 sequence: CASSPSSGAGELFF. CDR3 coding DNA: TGTGCCAGCAGCCCATCTAGCGGGGCCGGGGAGCTGTTTTTT. Full variable domain (rest looked up from reference TRBV7-6 and TRBJ2-2): GAGVSQSPRYKVTKRGQDVALRCDPISGHVSLYWYRQALGQGPEFLTYFNYEAQQDKSGLPNDRFSAERPEGSISTLTIQRTEQRDSAMYRCASSPSSGAGELFFGEGSRLTVL.